The sequence of this TCR beta chain was determined in a study of T-cell reconstitution after alpha-beta-depleted transplantation in children. For TCRbeta, the library was prepared with unique molecular identifiers. Using its own MiXCR run on the PCR reads, TCRdb lists one record per CDR3 protein. The table includes around 600,000 distinct CDR3 sequences, roughly a tenth detected once. Trimming left V 5 bases short and J 7 bases short, with 11 bases between. CDR3 length: 12 residues. Germline loops: CDR1 DFQATT, CDR2 SNEGSKA (reference sequence). The receptor was derived from a human donor who donated a stem cell graft to a child with acute myeloid leukemia. The input for sequencing was PBMCs from the stem cell graft donor, taken from the stem cell graft. This chain links TRBV20-1 with TRBJ2-2; D is uncertain. CDR3 sequence reads: CSAFPGFGELFF. As DNA, the CDR3 is TGCAGTGCTTTCCCTGGTTTCGGGGAGCTGTTTTTT.